A single sample gave rise to the 29 T cell receptor beta chains below, sequenced in a study of identifying expanded T cells in peripheral blood. The protocol was immunoSEQ multiplex PCR, while the TCRdb copy is restricted to in-frame clones and leaves out a portion. This sample has more than 85,000 clones, with 88% found just once. Sequencing used blood. Receptors originate from a person between 18 and 75 years old in good health.

This chain joins TRBV20-1 and TRBJ1-1, with 8 positions matching TRBD1. This CDR3 comprises 11 residues. Germline values: CDR1 DFQATT, CDR2 SNEGSKA (reference sequence). V dropped 4 bases and J dropped 7; count of bases not matched to a gene: 2. CDR3 sequence reads: CSATDRGEAFF. The CDR3 DNA is TGCAGTGCTACAGACAGGGGTGAAGCTTTCTTT.

This chain connects TRBV5-6 to TRBJ2-3; D may correspond to TRBD1 or TRBD2 (6 bases each). V lost 1 base, J lost 8 bases, and 20 bases lay in between. The CDR3 extends over 16 amino acids. Germline V lookup: CDR1 SGHDT, CDR2 YYEEEE. In DNA form, the CDR3 reads TGTGCCAGCAGCTTGCAGGGGTTGGAGGGGCTCACTACGCAGTATTTT. Translated: CASSLQGLEGLTTQYF. Together with reference TRBV5-6 and TRBJ2-3, the CDR3 gives the full variable domain: DAGVTQSPTHLIKTRGQQVTLRCSPKSGHDTVSWYQQALGQGPQFIFQYYEEEERQRGNFPDRFSGHQFPNYSSELNVNALLLGDSALYLCASSLQGLEGLTTQYFGPGTRLTVL.

The chain links TRBV5-4 to TRBJ2-2; 9 bases match TRBD1. V shed 3 bases, J shed 1 base, and the junction held 4 bases outside the gene matches. Germline-derived CDR1 and CDR2 are SGHNT and YYREEE (reference sequence). This CDR3 is built from 16 residues. The CDR3 reads CASSSGTGRNTGELFF. For the CDR3, the DNA is TGTGCCAGCAGCTCCGGGACAGGGAGGAACACCGGGGAGCTGTTTTTT.

The chain carries TRBV19 and TRBJ1-5; D gene ambiguous. V was clipped by 1 base and J by 4 bases, with 5 bases between them. Germline-derived CDR1 and CDR2 are LNHDA and SQIVND (reference sequence). The CDR3 runs to 13 residues. CDR3 sequence: CASSIAPNQPQHF. The CDR3 coding sequence is TGTGCCAGTAGTATAGCGCCGAATCAGCCCCAGCATTTT.

This sequence joins TRBV10-1 and TRBJ1-1; the D gene is possibly TRBD1 (6 bases). Trimming took 6 bases from V and 4 from J, leaving 12 bases between them. This CDR3 has 13 amino acids. Germline CDR1 WNHNN, CDR2 SYGVQD (reference sequence). This CDR3 is CASRAGAGTEAFF. The DNA for the CDR3 is TGCGCCAGCAGAGCGGGGGCCGGCACTGAAGCTTTCTTT.

The chain links TRBV19 to TRBJ2-2; possible D gene TRBD2, 6 bases. The length of the CDR3 is 15 residues. V lost 0 bases and J lost 4, with 9 bases in between. Per the germline V gene, CDR1 is LNHDA and CDR2 is SQIVND (reference sequence). The CDR3 loop reads CASSIEGAGTGELFF. The CDR3 DNA reads TGTGCCAGTAGTATAGAGGGAGCGGGCACCGGGGAGCTGTTTTTT. The variable domain in full, completed from reference TRBV19 and TRBJ2-2, reads DGGITQSPKYLFRKEGQNVTLSCEQNLNHDAMYWYRQDPGQGLRLIYYSQIVNDFQKGDIAEGYSVSREKKESFPLTVTSAQKNPTAFYLCASSIEGAGTGELFFGEGSRLTVL.

The V and J genes are TRBV2 and TRBJ2-3; 9 bases match TRBD1. This CDR3 comprises 15 residues. J was trimmed by 4 bases and V by 8 bases; bases with no gene match: 10. Germline CDR1 reads SNHLY; CDR2 reads FYNNEI. CDR3 nucleotides: TGTGCCAGCCAAGGCTGGGACAGGGAGGCAGATACGCAGTATTTT. Translating gives CASQGWDREADTQYF.

This rearrangement joins TRBV19 to TRBJ2-3; 12 bases map to TRBD2. This CDR3 region has 16 residues. Per the germline V gene, CDR1 is LNHDA and CDR2 is SQIVND (reference sequence). Trimming removed 4 bases from V and 2 bases from J; junction bases left unmatched: 4. In DNA form, the CDR3 reads TGTGCCAGTAGTAGAAGGACTAGCGGGATCACAGATACGCAGTATTTT. Protein: CASSRRTSGITDTQYF.

The chain uses TRBV7-9 and TRBJ1-4; D not certain. Trimming shortened V by 5 bases and J by 1 base, and 8 bases separated the two germline ends. This CDR3 has 14 residues. Germline lookup yields CDR1 SEHNR and CDR2 FQNEAQ (reference sequence). The CDR3 DNA sequence: TGTGCCAGCAGCAACCCCGGAACTAATGAAAAACTGTTTTTT. This codes for CASSNPGTNEKLFF. Variable domain in full (rest from reference TRBV7-9 and TRBJ1-4): DTGVSQNPRHKITKRGQNVTFRCDPISEHNRLYWYRQTLGQGPEFLTYFQNEAQLEKSRLLSDRFSAERPKGSFSTLEIQRTEQGDSAMYLCASSNPGTNEKLFFGSGTQLSVL.

This clone was counted only a few times. The chain has TRBV5-1 and TRBJ2-5; no firm D call. This CDR3 region has 11 residues. V was trimmed by 4 bases and J by 4 bases, leaving 5 bases between them. CDR1 is SGHRS, CDR2 YFSETQ, per germline. As DNA, the CDR3 is TGCGCCAGCAGCCCCGGAGAGACCCAGTACTTC. Protein: CASSPGETQYF.

The chain is built from TRBV4-1 and TRBJ2-5; tentative D call: TRBD2 (5 bases). The CDR3 spans 14 residues. The germline gives CDR1 MGHRA, CDR2 YSYEKL. V was shortened by 0 bases and J by 5 bases, with 10 bases between the two germline ends. Here the CDR3 reads CASSQDGGRETQYF. The CDR3 DNA follows: TGCGCCAGCAGCCAAGACGGCGGGCGTGAGACCCAGTACTTC.

This chain joins TRBV27 and TRBJ1-2, with D maybe TRBD1 (5 bases). With 11 bases removed from V and 4 bases from J, the gap between germline ends came to 20 bases. The CDR3 covers 14 residues. The germline V gene encodes CDR1 MNHEY and CDR2 SMNVEV (reference sequence). Written as DNA, the CDR3 is TGTGCCCCCCGGGGCCGGCCGCTACCCTATGGCTACACCTTC. Protein: CAPRGRPLPYGYTF.

The chain carries TRBV5-1 and TRBJ1-5; D not resolved. The germline V and J ends were trimmed by 0 bases and 4 bases, with 8 bases remaining between them. The CDR3 is 14 amino acids. Per germline, CDR1 SGHRS and CDR2 YFSETQ. The CDR3: CASSLGTPNQPQHF. CDR3 DNA: TGCGCCAGCAGCTTGGGAACACCTAATCAGCCCCAGCATTTT.

The chain recombines TRBV10-3 with TRBJ2-7; 9 bases are shared with TRBD1. This CDR3 is built from 14 residues. Per the germline V gene, CDR1 is ENHRY and CDR2 is SYGVKD. The trim removed 10 bases at V and 5 bases at J, leaving 12 bases unmatched. CDR3 sequence reads: CATRTGVLRDEQYF. In nucleotides, the CDR3 is TGTGCCACCAGGACAGGGGTTCTTCGGGACGAGCAGTACTTC.

This rearrangement joins TRBV7-2 to TRBJ2-2; the D gene is possibly TRBD1 (5 bases). Germline lookup yields CDR1 SGHTA and CDR2 FQGNSA. The CDR3 has 13 residues. The germline V and J ends were trimmed by 2 bases and 6 bases, with 7 bases remaining between them. CDR3 nucleotides: TGTGCCAGCAGCTTAAAAGGGGCCGGGGAGCTGTTTTTT. Translation: CASSLKGAGELFF.

In its sample, this clone was seen a few times. The CDR3 nucleotides read TGTGCCAGCAGCCCGGACAGGATTGAGCAGTACTTC. Its protein is CASSPDRIEQYF. The gene calls are TRBV14 and TRBJ2-7; 7 bases fit TRBD1. Trimming cost V 4 bases and J 7 bases; bases outside gene matches: 4. The germline gives CDR1 SGHDN, CDR2 FVKESK. CDR3 length: 12 residues. The variable domain in full, with the rest retrieved from reference TRBV14 and TRBJ2-7, is EAGVTQFPSHSVIEKGQTVTLRCDPISGHDNLYWYRRVMGKEIKFLLHFVKESKQDESGMPNNRFLAERTGGTYSTLKVQPAELEDSGVYFCASSPDRIEQYFGPGTRLTVT.

V usage is TRBV7-2 and J usage is TRBJ2-1; D possibly uses TRBD1 or TRBD2 (5 bases each). V lost 3 bases and J lost 3, with 12 bases in between. From germline, CDR1 is SGHTA and CDR2 FQGNSA. This CDR3 contains 15 residues. This chain's CDR3 is CASSFSGRNYNEQFF. The CDR3 DNA reads TGTGCCAGCAGCTTTTCGGGGCGGAACTACAATGAGCAGTTCTTC.

This sequence joins TRBV5-6 and TRBJ2-3, with a possible D match to TRBD1 (5 bases). The length of the CDR3 is 14 residues. V lost 1 base and J lost 6, with 12 bases in between. Germline-derived CDR1 and CDR2 are SGHDT and YYEEEE. The CDR3 region is CASSLIGDHDTQYF. The CDR3 region has the DNA TGTGCCAGCAGCTTGATAGGGGATCACGATACGCAGTATTTT.

The rearrangement links TRBV2 to TRBJ1-4; tentatively, D is TRBD1 (5 bases). This CDR3 is 15 amino acids long. V lost 6 bases and J lost 8, with 19 bases in between. From germline, CDR1 is SNHLY and CDR2 FYNNEI. In DNA, the CDR3 is TGTGCCAGCAGGGATCCAGGGAGGTCCCCCGAAAAACTGTTTTTT. As protein: CASRDPGRSPEKLFF.

This sequence joins TRBV11-2 and TRBJ2-3, with D tentatively TRBD2 (6 bases). The CDR3 spans 13 residues. Per germline, CDR1 SGHAT and CDR2 FQNNGV. V shed 0 bases and J shed 5 bases, with 6 bases lying between them. DNA of the CDR3: TGTGCCAGCAGCTTAGAGGGGGGAGATACGCAGTATTTT. Protein: CASSLEGGDTQYF. Based on the CDR3 plus reference TRBV11-2 and TRBJ2-3, the full variable domain is EAGVAQSPRYKIIEKRQSVAFWCNPISGHATLYWYQQILGQGPKLLIQFQNNGVVDDSQLPKDRFSAERLKGVDSTLKIQPAKLEDSAVYLCASSLEGGDTQYFGPGTRLTVL.

The V call is TRBV6-5, the J call TRBJ1-5, with 9 bases aligning to TRBD1. The ends lost 6 bases at V and 3 bases at J; junction bases unmatched: 6. The CDR3 totals 15 residues. The germline V gene has CDR1 MNHEY and CDR2 SVGAGI. The CDR3 sequence is CASSDGTGPNQPQHF. The CDR3 DNA sequence: TGTGCCAGCAGCGACGGGACAGGGCCCAATCAGCCCCAGCATTTT.

The chain couples TRBV4-3 to TRBJ2-2, with D tentatively TRBD2 (5 bases). The CDR3 is made up of 16 amino acids. Germline V gene data show CDR1 as LGHNA and CDR2 as YSLEER. V was cut by 0 bases and J by 6 bases, with 14 bases left in between. The CDR3 region is CASSQEPSSGAGELFF. CDR3 sequence (DNA): TGCGCCAGCAGCCAAGAACCTTCGTCCGGGGCCGGGGAGCTGTTTTTT.

The chain carries TRBV13 and TRBJ2-2; D is possibly TRBD1 or TRBD2 (6 bases each). Germline assignment: CDR1 PRHDT and CDR2 FYEKMQ (reference sequence). The CDR3 is made up of 16 amino acids. With 5 bases removed from V and 6 bases from J, the gap between germline ends came to 19 bases. The CDR3 nucleotides are TGTGCCAGCAGCCCCCGCCTCAGGGGAGGTTCCGGGGAGCTGTTTTTT. It encodes CASSPRLRGGSGELFF.

This clone came up a few times. CDR3 bases: TGTGCCAGCAGTACCCGGACAGGGAATGATCAGCCCCAGCATTTT. It specifies CASSTRTGNDQPQHF. The chain uses TRBV6-6 and TRBJ1-5; 8 bases are a match to TRBD1. V lost 5 bases and J lost 5; bases outside the gene matches: 8. The CDR3 is 15 residues long. Germline values: CDR1 MNHNY, CDR2 SVGAGI (reference sequence).

This clone is labeled medium-sized. The chain carries TRBV10-1 and TRBJ1-5, with D maybe TRBD1 (5 bases). The CDR3 sequence is 13 residues long. Germline loops: CDR1 WNHNN, CDR2 SYGVQD (reference sequence). Trimming removed 5 bases at V and 7 bases at J, with 12 bases between. DNA of the CDR3: TGCGCCAGCAGTCGGGGGTTTGGCCAGCCCCAGCATTTT. It yields the protein CASSRGFGQPQHF.

This chain joins TRBV10-2 and TRBJ2-1, with 7 bases matching TRBD2. The CDR3 length is 16 residues. Germline V gene sequence: CDR1 WSHSY, CDR2 SAAADI. V was clipped by 4 bases and J by 8 bases; unmatched bases: 14. CDR3 protein: CASSGRIGLEGHEQFF. CDR3 sequence (DNA): TGCGCCAGCAGTGGTCGAATAGGACTAGAGGGACATGAGCAGTTCTTC.

V gene TRBV18 combines with J gene TRBJ2-1; D not resolved. Germline-derived CDR1 and CDR2 are KGHSH and LQKENI. This CDR3 comprises 13 residues. V lost 3 bases and J 5 bases, leaving 8 bases between the germline ends. CDR3: CASSPDENNEQFF. The DNA of the CDR3 is TGTGCCAGCTCACCGGACGAGAACAATGAGCAGTTCTTC.

Only a few counts were recorded for this clone. The chain joins TRBV11-3 to TRBJ2-5; the D gene is possibly TRBD1 (5 bases). The CDR3 is 14 residues long. Per germline, CDR1 SGHNT and CDR2 YENEEA. V lost 5 bases and J lost 4, with 14 bases in between. The CDR3, as DNA: TGTGCCAGCAGCCAGGGCCAAAACCCAGAGACCCAGTACTTC. Its protein is CASSQGQNPETQYF.

The chain is built from TRBV7-6 and TRBJ2-1, with TRBD2 identical over 7 bases. V gave up 9 bases and J gave up 2 bases; unmatched junction bases: 4. The germline V gene encodes CDR1 SGHVS and CDR2 FNYEAQ. The CDR3 runs to 13 residues. In nucleotides, the CDR3 is TGTGCCAGTGCTAGCGGAACCTACAATGAGCAGTTCTTC. It specifies CASASGTYNEQFF.